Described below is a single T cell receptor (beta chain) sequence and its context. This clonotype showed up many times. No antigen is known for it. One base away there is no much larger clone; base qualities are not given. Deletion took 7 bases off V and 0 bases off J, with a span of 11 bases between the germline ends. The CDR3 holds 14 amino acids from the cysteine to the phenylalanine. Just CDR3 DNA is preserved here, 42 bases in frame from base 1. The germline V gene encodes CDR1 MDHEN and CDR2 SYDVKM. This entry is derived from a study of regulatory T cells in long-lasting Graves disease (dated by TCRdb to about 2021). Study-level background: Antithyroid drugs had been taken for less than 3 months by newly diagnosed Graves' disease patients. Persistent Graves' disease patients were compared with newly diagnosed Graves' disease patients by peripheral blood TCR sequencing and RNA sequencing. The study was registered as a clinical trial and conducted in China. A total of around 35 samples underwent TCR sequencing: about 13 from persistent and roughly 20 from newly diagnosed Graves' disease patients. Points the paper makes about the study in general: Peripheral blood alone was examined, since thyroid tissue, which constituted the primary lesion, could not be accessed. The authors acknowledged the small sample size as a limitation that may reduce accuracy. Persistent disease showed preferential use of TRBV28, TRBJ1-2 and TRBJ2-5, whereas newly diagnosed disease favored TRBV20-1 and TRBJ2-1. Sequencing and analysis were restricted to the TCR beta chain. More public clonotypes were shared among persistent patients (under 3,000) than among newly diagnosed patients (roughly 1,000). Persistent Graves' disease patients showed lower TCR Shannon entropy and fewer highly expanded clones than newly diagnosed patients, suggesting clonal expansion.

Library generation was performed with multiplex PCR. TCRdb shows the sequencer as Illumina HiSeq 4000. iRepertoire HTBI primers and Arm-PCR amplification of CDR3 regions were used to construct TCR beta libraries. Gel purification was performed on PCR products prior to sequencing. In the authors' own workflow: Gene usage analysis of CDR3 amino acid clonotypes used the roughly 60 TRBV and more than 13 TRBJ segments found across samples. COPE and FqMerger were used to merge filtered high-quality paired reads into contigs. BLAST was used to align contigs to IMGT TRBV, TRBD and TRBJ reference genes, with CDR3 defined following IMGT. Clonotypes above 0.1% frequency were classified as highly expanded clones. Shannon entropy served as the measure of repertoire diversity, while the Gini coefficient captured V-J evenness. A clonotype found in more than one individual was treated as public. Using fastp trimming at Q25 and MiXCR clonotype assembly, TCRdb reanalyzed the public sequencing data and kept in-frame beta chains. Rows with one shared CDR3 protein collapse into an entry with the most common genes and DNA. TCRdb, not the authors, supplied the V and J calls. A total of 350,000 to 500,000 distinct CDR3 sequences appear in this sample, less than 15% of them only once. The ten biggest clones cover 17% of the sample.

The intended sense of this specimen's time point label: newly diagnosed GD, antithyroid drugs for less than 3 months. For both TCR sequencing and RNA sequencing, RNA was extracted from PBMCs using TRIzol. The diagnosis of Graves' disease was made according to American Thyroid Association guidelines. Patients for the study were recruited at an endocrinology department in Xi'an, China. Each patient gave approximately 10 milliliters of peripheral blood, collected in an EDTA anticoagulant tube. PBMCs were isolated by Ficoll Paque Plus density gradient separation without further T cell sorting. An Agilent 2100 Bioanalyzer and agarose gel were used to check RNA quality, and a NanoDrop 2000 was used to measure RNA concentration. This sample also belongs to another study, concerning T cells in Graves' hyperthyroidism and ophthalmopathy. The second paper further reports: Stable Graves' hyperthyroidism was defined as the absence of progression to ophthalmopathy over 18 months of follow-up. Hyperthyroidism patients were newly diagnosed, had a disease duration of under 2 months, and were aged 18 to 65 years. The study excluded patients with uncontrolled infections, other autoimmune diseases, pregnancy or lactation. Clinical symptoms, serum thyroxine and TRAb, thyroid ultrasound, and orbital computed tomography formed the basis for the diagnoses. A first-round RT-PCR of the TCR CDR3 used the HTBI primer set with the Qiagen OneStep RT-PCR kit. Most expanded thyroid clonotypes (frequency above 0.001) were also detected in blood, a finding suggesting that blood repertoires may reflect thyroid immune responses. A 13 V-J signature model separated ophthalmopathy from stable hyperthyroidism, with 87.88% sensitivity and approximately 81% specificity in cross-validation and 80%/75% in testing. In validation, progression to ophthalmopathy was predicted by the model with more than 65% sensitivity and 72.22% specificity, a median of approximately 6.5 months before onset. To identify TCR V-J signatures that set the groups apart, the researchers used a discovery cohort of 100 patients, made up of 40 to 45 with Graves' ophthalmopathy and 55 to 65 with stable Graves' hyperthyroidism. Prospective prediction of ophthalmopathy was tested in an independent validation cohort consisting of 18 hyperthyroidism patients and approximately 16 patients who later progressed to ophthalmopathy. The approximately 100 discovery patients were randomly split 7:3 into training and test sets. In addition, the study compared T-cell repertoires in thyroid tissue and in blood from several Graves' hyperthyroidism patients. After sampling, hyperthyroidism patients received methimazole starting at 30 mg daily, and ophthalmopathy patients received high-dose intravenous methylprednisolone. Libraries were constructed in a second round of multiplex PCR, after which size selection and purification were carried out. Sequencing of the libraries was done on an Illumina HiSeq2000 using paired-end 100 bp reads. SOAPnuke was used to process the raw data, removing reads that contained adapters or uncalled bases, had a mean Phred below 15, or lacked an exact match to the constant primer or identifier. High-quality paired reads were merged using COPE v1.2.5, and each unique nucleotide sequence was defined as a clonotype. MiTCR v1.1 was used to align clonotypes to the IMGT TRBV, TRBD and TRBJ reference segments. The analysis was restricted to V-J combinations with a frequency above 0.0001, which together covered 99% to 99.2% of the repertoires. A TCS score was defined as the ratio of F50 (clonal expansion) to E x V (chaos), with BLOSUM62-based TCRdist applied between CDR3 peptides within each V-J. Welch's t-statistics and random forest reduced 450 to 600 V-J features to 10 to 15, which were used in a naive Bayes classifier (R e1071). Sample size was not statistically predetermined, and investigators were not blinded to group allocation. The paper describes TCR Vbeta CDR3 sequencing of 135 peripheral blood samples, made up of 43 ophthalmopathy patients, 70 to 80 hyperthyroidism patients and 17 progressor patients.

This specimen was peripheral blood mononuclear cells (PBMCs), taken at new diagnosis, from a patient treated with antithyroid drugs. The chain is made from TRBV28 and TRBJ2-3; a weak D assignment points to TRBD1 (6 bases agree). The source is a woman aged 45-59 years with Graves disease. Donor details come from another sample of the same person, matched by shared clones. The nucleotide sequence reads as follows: TGTGCCAGCACTCCCAGGGGAAGCACAGATACGCAGTATTTT. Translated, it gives CASTPRGSTDTQYF.